Following are 24 T cell receptor beta chains from one sample sequenced in a study of T cell clones after liver transplantation. Method: immunoSEQ multiplex PCR; TCRdb's copy keeps in-frame clones and lacks some. The sample contains tens of thousands of clones, just under 80% of which appear only once. Source: CD8+ T cells from blood, taken 54 months after liver transplant. The origin of the receptors is a human patient who received a liver transplant. Some T cells may be the graft donor's.

The rearrangement uses TRBV11-2 and TRBJ2-3, with TRBD1 as a possible D gene (6 bases). Germline V lookup: CDR1 SGHAT, CDR2 FQNNGV. There are 17 residues in the CDR3. Trimming took 4 bases from V and 5 from J, leaving 22 bases between them. CDR3 nucleotide sequence: TGTGCCAGCAGCTCAGCCGACGATGTCAGGGGCCGAGATACGCAGTATTTT. It codes for CASSSADDVRGRDTQYF.

The gene calls are TRBV7-2 and TRBJ2-7; 13 bases fit TRBD2. Germline assignment: CDR1 SGHTA and CDR2 FQGNSA. This CDR3 comprises 16 residues. Unmatched junction bases numbered 9, after V lost 5 bases and J lost 5 bases. CDR3 sequence: CASSRGLAGVIHEQYF. The CDR3 DNA reads as TGTGCCAGCAGCCGAGGACTAGCGGGGGTGATCCACGAGCAGTACTTC.

This clone is a singleton in its sample. V gene TRBV27 combines with J gene TRBJ2-3, with D unclear. Looked up from germline, CDR1 is MNHEY and CDR2 is SMNVEV (reference sequence). Trimming took off 6 bases at V and 4 bases at J, with 14 bases between the two ends. This CDR3 comprises 14 residues. The CDR3 DNA reads TGTGCCAGCAGCTTCTACCGACACTCAGATACGCAGTATTTT. Residues: CASSFYRHSDTQYF.

The chain links TRBV6-5 to TRBJ2-7, with D possibly matching TRBD1 (6 bases). This CDR3 is built from 15 residues. Germline V gene sequence: CDR1 MNHEY, CDR2 SVGAGI. Trimming left V 0 bases short and J 6 bases short, with 15 bases between. This chain's CDR3 is CASSYSGRGILEQYF. The CDR3 DNA sequence: TGTGCCAGCAGTTACTCGGGCAGGGGAATCCTCGAGCAGTACTTC.

The V call is TRBV7-6, the J call TRBJ1-6; 8 bases agree with TRBD1. V lost 2 bases, J lost 7 bases, and 4 bases stayed unmatched. Looked up from germline, CDR1 is SGHVS and CDR2 is FNYEAQ. CDR3 length: 15 residues. CDR3 DNA: TGTGCCAGCAGCTTACAGGGGGCGCAAAATTCACCCCTCCACTTT. The encoded protein is CASSLQGAQNSPLHF.

V usage is TRBV6-5 and J usage is TRBJ2-3; unclear D gene. CDR3 length: 13 residues. The germline V gene has CDR1 MNHEY and CDR2 SVGAGI. Trimming cost V 5 bases and J 2 bases, with 8 bases left between them. CDR3 bases: TGTGCCAGCAGTCCGGTCCTCACAGATACGCAGTATTTT. This codes for CASSPVLTDTQYF.

The gene calls are TRBV5-4 and TRBJ2-1, with TRBD2 matching over 9 bases. Losses at the gene ends were 0 bases for V and 4 bases for J; bases not matched to a gene: 8. The CDR3 is made up of 17 amino acids. The germline V gene encodes CDR1 SGHNT and CDR2 YYREEE (reference sequence). In DNA, the CDR3 is TGTGCCAGCAGCTTGGATCTAGCGGGGCTTATTTACAATGAGCAGTTCTTC. Its translation: CASSLDLAGLIYNEQFF.

This sequence joins TRBV6-5 and TRBJ2-3, with unresolved D. V lost 6 bases and J 6 bases, leaving 13 bases between the germline ends. Germline loops: CDR1 MNHEY, CDR2 SVGAGI. The CDR3 has 13 residues. The CDR3 DNA sequence: TGTGCCAGCAGCCAGAAGGTCCCGGATACGCAGTATTTT. It yields the protein CASSQKVPDTQYF.

The V call is TRBV6-5, the J call TRBJ2-7; tentatively, D is TRBD1 (5 bases). V was trimmed by 4 bases and J by 7 bases, leaving 14 bases between them. This CDR3 has 13 amino acids. Germline V gene lookup returns CDR1 MNHEY and CDR2 SVGAGI. The CDR3 region has the DNA TGTGCCAGCAGTTCAGTTCAGGGCCGGGAGCAGTACTTC. Translation gives CASSSVQGREQYF.

The chain links TRBV2 to TRBJ2-7; the D is unclear. The CDR3 has 14 amino acids. Germline CDR1 reads SNHLY; CDR2 reads FYNNEI. V lost 4 bases, J lost 0 bases, and 10 bases lay in between. CDR3 residues: CASSASYGSYEQYF. The DNA for the CDR3 is TGTGCCAGCAGTGCATCTTACGGCTCCTACGAGCAGTACTTC.

This clone has a single count. V is TRBV4-1 and J is TRBJ2-1; D uncertain. The CDR3 sequence is 15 residues long. Germline loops: CDR1 MGHRA, CDR2 YSYEKL. Trimming took 0 bases from V and 1 from J, leaving 7 bases between them. The CDR3 DNA sequence: TGCGCCAGCAGCCAAGACAGCTTTTCCTACAATGAGCAGTTCTTC. Its translation is CASSQDSFSYNEQFF.

This clone was observed once. V usage is TRBV9 and J usage is TRBJ2-7; 8 bases align to TRBD1. Trimming removed 4 bases from V and 7 bases from J; junction bases left unmatched: 13. The CDR3 is 15 amino acids. CDR1 and CDR2 (germline): SGDLS, YYNGEE. CDR3 sequence: CASSYRDRRVEEQYF. CDR3 nucleotides: TGTGCCAGCAGCTACCGGGACAGGAGGGTGGAGGAGCAGTACTTC. The whole variable domain, remainder taken from reference TRBV9 and TRBJ2-7, is DSGVTQTPKHLITATGQRVTLRCSPRSGDLSVYWYQQSLDQGLQFLIQYYNGEERAKGNILERFSAQQFPDLHSELNLSSLELGDSALYFCASSYRDRRVEEQYFGPGTRLTVT.

The V gene is TRBV19, the J gene TRBJ2-4, with D possibly matching TRBD1 (5 bases). Germline-derived CDR1 and CDR2 are LNHDA and SQIVND (reference sequence). The CDR3 loop spans 11 amino acids. Trimming left V 6 bases short and J 6 bases short, with 6 bases between. The CDR3 reads CASRRGNIQYF. In DNA, the CDR3 is TGTGCCAGTAGAAGGGGAAACATTCAGTACTTC.

The V call is TRBV19, the J call TRBJ2-7, with D possibly TRBD2 on 6 matching bases. Trimming shortened V by 3 bases and J by 6 bases, and 15 bases separated the two germline ends. The CDR3 extends over 14 amino acids. Germline CDR1 is LNHDA and CDR2 is SQIVND (reference sequence). The CDR3: CASSISRGGGEQYF. In nucleotides, the CDR3 is TGTGCCAGTAGTATCTCCCGGGGAGGAGGCGAGCAGTACTTC.

This clone has just a few counts. The chain has TRBV7-9 and TRBJ1-4; the D is unclear. Germline-derived CDR1 and CDR2 are SEHNR and FQNEAQ (reference sequence). The CDR3 extends over 15 amino acids. Deletions cut 5 bases from V and 4 bases from J, with 14 bases between. The CDR3 DNA sequence: TGTGCCAGCAGCCCGGAACAGATTTTTAATGAAAAACTGTTTTTT. Its protein is CASSPEQIFNEKLFF. The whole variable domain, remainder taken from reference TRBV7-9 and TRBJ1-4, is DTGVSQNPRHKITKRGQNVTFRCDPISEHNRLYWYRQTLGQGPEFLTYFQNEAQLEKSRLLSDRFSAERPKGSFSTLEIQRTEQGDSAMYLCASSPEQIFNEKLFFGSGTQLSVL.

The rearrangement joins TRBV5-5 to TRBJ2-4; D could derive from TRBD1 or TRBD2 (5 bases each). The CDR3 is 16 residues long. Germline-derived CDR1 and CDR2 are SGHKS and YYEKEE (reference sequence). V was trimmed by 5 bases and J by 0 bases, leaving 15 bases between them. CDR3 bases: TGTGCCAGCAGGGACTGGGGGAAACTAGCCAAAAACATTCAGTACTTC. It specifies CASRDWGKLAKNIQYF.

The chain has TRBV6-5 and TRBJ2-1; D unclear. From germline, CDR1 is MNHEY and CDR2 SVGAGI. V lost 2 bases, J lost 9 bases, and 11 bases lay in between. The CDR3 has 13 residues. This CDR3 is CASSYLKAGEQFF. The CDR3 nucleotides are TGTGCCAGCAGTTACCTGAAAGCTGGTGAGCAGTTCTTC.

A few counts support this clone. V gene TRBV10-3 combines with J gene TRBJ1-6; TRBD1 matches 8 bases. V lost 10 bases and J lost 8; bases outside the gene matches: 7. CDR3 size: 13 residues. Germline V CDR1 and CDR2: ENHRY, SYGVKD. In nucleotides, the CDR3 is TGTGCCACCCTACAGGGGGAACATTCACCCCTCCACTTT. Protein sequence: CATLQGEHSPLHF.

This sequence joins TRBV4-1 and TRBJ2-1; TRBD2 aligns across 7 bases. From germline, CDR1 is MGHRA and CDR2 YSYEKL. With 4 bases clipped from V and 10 bases from J, the junction kept 7 bases outside the gene matches. This CDR3 contains 13 residues. CDR3 sequence (DNA): TGCGCCAGCAGCCTGTCGGGGGGTAACGAGCAGTTCTTC. Translated, it gives CASSLSGGNEQFF.

The rearrangement uses TRBV11-2 and TRBJ1-1; D unresolved. The CDR3 totals 13 residues. The V gene's germline CDR1 is SGHAT and CDR2 FQNNGV. V lost 10 bases, J lost 0 bases, and 12 bases lay in between. For the CDR3, the DNA is TGTGCCACCGAGGAGGGTCTGAACACTGAAGCTTTCTTT. Encoded protein: CATEEGLNTEAFF.

The chain has TRBV28 and TRBJ2-5, with 7 bases identical to TRBD1. This CDR3 comprises 14 residues. Germline CDR1 and CDR2: MDHEN and SYDVKM. After removal of 7 bases from V and 7 bases from J, the junction contained 12 bases not matched to a gene. CDR3 DNA: TGTGCCAGCACAGGGGACAGAGACGTGGTGACCCAGTACTTC. It specifies CASTGDRDVVTQYF.

Here the CDR3 reads CASRQAGELFF. DNA for the CDR3: TGTGCCAGCAGACAGGCCGGGGAGCTGTTTTTT. The chain couples TRBV28 to TRBJ2-2, with D perhaps TRBD1 (5 bases). From germline, CDR1 is MDHEN and CDR2 SYDVKM. V was pared by 6 bases and J by 6 bases, with 5 bases between. The CDR3 totals 11 residues.

A few counts support this clone. The chain joins TRBV10-3 to TRBJ2-1, with 9 nucleotides matching TRBD2. The CDR3 spans 17 residues. After removal of 2 bases from V and 7 bases from J, the junction contained 12 bases not matched to a gene. Per the germline V gene, CDR1 is ENHRY and CDR2 is SYGVKD. The CDR3 spells CAISEEKRAGGANEQFF. For the CDR3, the DNA is TGTGCCATCAGTGAGGAAAAAAGAGCGGGGGGAGCAAATGAGCAGTTCTTC.

V gene TRBV2 combines with J gene TRBJ1-5; D gene uncertain. There are 13 residues in the CDR3. V was shortened by 7 bases and J by 4 bases, with 11 bases between the two germline ends. CDR1 and CDR2 from the germline V gene are SNHLY and FYNNEI. The CDR3 coding sequence is TGTGCCAGCACCGCGGTCGGAAATCAGCCCCAGCATTTT. As protein: CASTAVGNQPQHF.